A single sample is the source of the 4 T cell receptor beta chains below, sequenced in a study of T cells in Graves' hyperthyroidism and ophthalmopathy. RNA transcripts gave rise to amplified TCR beta CDR3 regions. The HTBI primer set was used in a first-round RT-PCR of the TCR CDR3. TCRdb reanalysed the multiplex PCR reads using MiXCR and keeps one entry per CDR3 protein. Of about 590,000 distinct CDR3 sequences in the sample, approximately 14% were seen once. Sequencing was done on a sample of blood. The receptors derive from a woman aged 18-29 years with Graves' ophthalmopathy.

In its sample, this clonotype was seen many times. V is TRBV28 and J is TRBJ2-3, with TRBD1 identical over 7 bases. Trimming removed 8 bases from V and 0 bases from J; junction bases left unmatched: 5. The CDR3 covers 14 residues. The germline gives CDR1 MDHEN, CDR2 SYDVKM. The CDR3 bases are TGTGCCAGCGGCAGGGGGTACAGCACAGATACGCAGTATTTT. It specifies CASGRGYSTDTQYF.

This chain uses TRBV7-2 with TRBJ1-5; no firm D call. The CDR3 has 12 amino acids. The ends were cut back, 6 bases at V and 7 bases at J, with 10 bases in the middle. CDR1 is SGHTA and CDR2 is FQGNSA in the germline V gene. CDR3 loop: CASSRSGQPQHF. DNA for the CDR3: TGTGCCAGCAGTCGATCGGGGCAGCCCCAGCATTTT. The complete variable domain, with remaining parts taken from reference TRBV7-2 and TRBJ1-5, reads GAGVSQSPSNKVTEKGKDVELRCDPISGHTALYWYRQSLGQGLEFLIYFQGNSAPDKSGLPSDRFSAERTGGSVSTLTIQRTQQEDSAVYLCASSRSGQPQHFGDGTRLSIL.

This sequence joins TRBV9 and TRBJ2-1; TRBD2 matches 7 bases. This CDR3 has 15 amino acids. The trim removed 0 bases at V and 5 bases at J, leaving 5 bases unmatched. Germline-derived CDR1 and CDR2 are SGDLS and YYNGEE. The CDR3 loop reads CASSVGGSPNNEQFF. CDR3 DNA sequence: TGTGCCAGCAGCGTAGGCGGGAGCCCGAACAATGAGCAGTTCTTC.

This clonotype was seen repeatedly, ten times or more. This chain joins TRBV7-3 and TRBJ1-6; 7 bases align to TRBD1. This CDR3 comprises 14 residues. V was clipped by 4 bases and J by 7 bases; unmatched bases: 4. Germline V gene lookup returns CDR1 SGHTA and CDR2 FQGTGA. For the CDR3, the DNA is TGTGCCAGCAGCTCCGGGACAGAGAATTCACCCCTCCACTTT. Encoded protein: CASSSGTENSPLHF.